Shown below are 24 T cell receptor beta chains from a single sample sequenced in a study of blood T cell repertoires in COVID-19. Libraries were prepared by immunoSEQ multiplex PCR; TCRdb keeps only in-frame clonotypes and omits some of them. The sample shows about 42,000 clones, 88% of them seen only once. The sequenced sample consisted of peripheral blood. The receptor source for this set is a human donor in a cohort sampled during active COVID-19.

V usage is TRBV19 and J usage is TRBJ1-6; D is perhaps TRBD1 (5 bases). Germline lookup yields CDR1 LNHDA and CDR2 SQIVND (reference sequence). Trimming pared 6 bases from V and 0 bases from J, leaving 9 bases between. This CDR3 spans 15 amino acids. CDR3 region: CASRTESSYNSPLHF. The DNA for the CDR3 is TGTGCCAGTAGGACAGAGAGCTCCTATAATTCACCCCTCCACTTT.

The J gene is TRBJ2-7, the V gene TRBV7-2; D is possibly TRBD1 (6 bases). Between the trimmed V and J ends, which lost 1 base and 5 bases, there was a span of 9 bases. CDR1 and CDR2 (germline): SGHTA, FQGNSA. The CDR3 spans 13 residues. CDR3 region: CASSLERQDEQYF. In DNA form, the CDR3 reads TGTGCCAGCAGCTTAGAGAGACAGGACGAGCAGTACTTC.

The rearrangement uses TRBV4-3 and TRBJ1-4; 7 bases agree with TRBD1. J lost 2 bases, V lost 5 bases, and 8 bases had no gene match. Germline CDR1 and CDR2: LGHNA and YSLEER. The CDR3 contains 16 residues. The CDR3 region has the DNA TGCGCCAGCAGCTTCCGTCAGGGGGATACTAATGAAAAACTGTTTTTT. It translates to CASSFRQGDTNEKLFF.

The gene calls are TRBV5-1 and TRBJ2-7; a weak D match, TRBD2 (6 bases). This CDR3 is built from 13 residues. CDR1 and CDR2 (germline): SGHRS, YFSETQ. Deletions cut 4 bases from V and 6 bases from J, with 14 bases between. Here the CDR3 reads CASSRDSGGEQYF. CDR3 sequence (DNA): TGCGCCAGCAGCCGGGACTCTGGCGGCGAGCAGTACTTC.

The rearrangement uses TRBV5-1 and TRBJ2-5, with D perhaps matching TRBD2 (6 bases). V shed 4 bases and J shed 5 bases, with 12 bases lying between them. CDR1 is SGHRS, CDR2 YFSETQ, per germline. The CDR3 runs to 13 residues. CDR3 coding DNA: TGCGCCAGCAGCCCCGCGGGGTACGAGACCCAGTACTTC. Its protein product is CASSPAGYETQYF.

V is TRBV29-1 and J is TRBJ2-5; D possibly corresponds to TRBD2 (5 bases). V lost 0 bases and J 1 base, leaving 12 bases between the germline ends. CDR1 SQVTM and CDR2 ANQGSEA come from the germline V gene. CDR3 length equals 15 residues. DNA of the CDR3: TGCAGCGTTGAAGATGGAGGACCGATCCAAGAGACCCAGTACTTC. As protein: CSVEDGGPIQETQYF.

The chain couples TRBV5-1 to TRBJ1-2; perhaps TRBD1 as D (6 bases). Per the germline V gene, CDR1 is SGHRS and CDR2 is YFSETQ. This CDR3 region has 15 residues. V was shortened by 4 bases and J by 3 bases, with 16 bases between the two germline ends. Here the CDR3 reads CASSPVGGPDYGYTF. The CDR3, as DNA: TGCGCCAGCAGCCCGGTGGGGGGGCCCGACTATGGCTACACCTTC.

This clone showed up just once. V usage is TRBV29-1 and J usage is TRBJ1-2, with a weak D call TRBD1 (5 bases). Trimming shortened V by 6 bases and J by 5 bases, and 16 bases separated the two germline ends. The CDR3 loop spans 13 amino acids. Germline CDR1 is SQVTM and CDR2 is ANQGSEA. The CDR3 loop is CSVGGGERYGYTF. The CDR3 coding sequence is TGCAGCGTCGGCGGAGGGGAGAGGTATGGCTACACCTTC.

The rearrangement uses TRBV6-5 and TRBJ1-2; 9 nucleotides match TRBD1. Germline CDR1 reads MNHEY; CDR2 reads SVGAGI. After removal of 4 bases from V and 4 bases from J, the junction contained 7 bases not matched to a gene. This CDR3 contains 15 residues. CDR3 protein: CASSSGQGSIYGYTF. CDR3 in DNA: TGTGCCAGCAGTTCCGGACAGGGGAGCATCTATGGCTACACCTTC.

The chain joins TRBV5-1 to TRBJ2-1; 8 bases align to TRBD2. V dropped 0 bases and J dropped 5; count of bases not matched to a gene: 7. CDR3 length: 16 amino acids. Per the germline V gene, CDR1 is SGHRS and CDR2 is YFSETQ. The CDR3 is CASSLDSSGIDNEQFF. The CDR3, as DNA: TGCGCCAGCAGCTTGGATAGTAGCGGGATCGACAATGAGCAGTTCTTC.

The chain combines TRBV19 with TRBJ1-1; D possibly corresponds to TRBD1 (6 bases). CDR1 and CDR2 (germline): LNHDA, SQIVND (reference sequence). The CDR3 totals 15 residues. The V end was cut by 11 bases, the J end by 4 bases, with 23 bases between. CDR3 in DNA: TGTGCCGCCTTTCCCCGCACAGGGAGTGGCACTGAAGCTTTCTTT. It translates to CAAFPRTGSGTEAFF.

This clone was observed a single time. The chain links TRBV7-6 to TRBJ1-1; D is unclear. The V end lost 5 bases, the J end lost 1 base, and 11 bases lay between the germline ends. The CDR3 runs 14 residues. CDR1 is SGHVS and CDR2 is FNYEAQ in the germline V gene. This chain's CDR3 is CASSPRPGNTEAFF. CDR3 in DNA: TGTGCCAGCAGCCCAAGGCCGGGGAACACTGAAGCTTTCTTT.

This chain links TRBV5-1 with TRBJ1-2; 9 bases are shared with TRBD1. CDR1 is SGHRS, CDR2 YFSETQ, per germline. The CDR3 extends over 15 amino acids. V shed 4 bases, J shed 4 bases, and the junction held 8 bases outside the gene matches. CDR3 in DNA: TGCGCCAGCAGCCCGGAACAGGGGGCTTTCTATGGCTACACCTTC. Translating gives CASSPEQGAFYGYTF. Full variable domain (missing parts from reference TRBV5-1 and TRBJ1-2): KAGVTQTPRYLIKTRGQQVTLSCSPISGHRSVSWYQQTPGQGLQFLFEYFSETQRNKGNFPGRFSGRQFSNSRSEMNVSTLELGDSALYLCASSPEQGAFYGYTFGSGTRLTVV.

The chain links TRBV7-2 to TRBJ2-7, with D possibly matching TRBD1 (6 bases). There are 15 residues in the CDR3. V dropped 2 bases and J dropped 0 bases, with 11 bases sitting between them. Germline V gene sequence: CDR1 SGHTA, CDR2 FQGNSA. CDR3 residues: CASSLTGFSSYEQYF. The CDR3 region has the DNA TGTGCCAGCAGCTTAACAGGGTTTAGCTCCTACGAGCAGTACTTC.

The gene calls are TRBV6-1 and TRBJ1-2, with 10 bases aligning to TRBD1. With 6 bases clipped from V and 14 bases from J, the junction kept 6 bases outside the gene matches. This CDR3 is 11 amino acids long. Looked up from germline, CDR1 is MNHNS and CDR2 is SASEGT. The CDR3 region has the DNA TGTGCCAGCAGGGACAGGGGGATTTGTACCTTC. This gives the protein CASRDRGICTF.

This chain links TRBV19 with TRBJ1-5; 10 bases map to TRBD1. The germline V gene has CDR1 LNHDA and CDR2 SQIVND (reference sequence). The CDR3 sequence is 14 residues long. J lost 4 bases, V lost 7 bases, and 4 bases had no gene match. The CDR3 region has the DNA TGTGCCAGTAAGGACAGGGGGGAGAATCAGCCCCAGCATTTT. This translates into CASKDRGENQPQHF. The full variable domain, rest sourced from reference TRBV19 and TRBJ1-5, is DGGITQSPKYLFRKEGQNVTLSCEQNLNHDAMYWYRQDPGQGLRLIYYSQIVNDFQKGDIAEGYSVSREKKESFPLTVTSAQKNPTAFYLCASKDRGENQPQHFGDGTRLSIL.

This clone came up once. This chain uses TRBV2 with TRBJ2-2; 10 bases are a match to TRBD2. After removal of 2 bases from V and 7 bases from J, the junction contained 7 bases not matched to a gene. Per germline, CDR1 SNHLY and CDR2 FYNNEI. CDR3 size: 16 residues. CDR3 bases: TGTGCCAGCAGTGAAAGGCTAGCGGGAGCGGGCGGGGAGCTGTTTTTT. This sequence encodes CASSERLAGAGGELFF.

The chain recombines TRBV7-8 with TRBJ2-1; D is possibly TRBD2 (5 bases). This CDR3 comprises 13 residues. V lost 5 bases, J lost 8 bases, and 13 bases lay in between. Germline V gene lookup returns CDR1 SGHVS and CDR2 FQNEAQ. The CDR3 region is CASSPPAEDEQFF. In DNA form, the CDR3 reads TGTGCCAGCAGCCCCCCCGCGGAGGATGAGCAGTTCTTC.

The chain carries TRBV4-2 and TRBJ2-1; TRBD2 might be the D (5 bases). The V gene lost 0 bases and the J gene lost 4 bases, with 13 bases spanning the gap. Per the germline V gene, CDR1 is LGHNA and CDR2 is YNFKEQ. The length of the CDR3 is 16 residues. The CDR3 protein is CASSQDPQDFYNEQFF. The CDR3 DNA is TGTGCCAGCAGCCAAGATCCCCAGGACTTTTACAATGAGCAGTTCTTC.

J is TRBJ2-7 and V is TRBV9; the D is unclear. Deletions cut 4 bases from V and 7 bases from J, with 9 bases between. CDR1 and CDR2 (germline): SGDLS, YYNGEE. There are 11 residues in the CDR3. In nucleotides, the CDR3 is TGTGCCAGCAGCTCAGTCGGGGAGCAGTACTTC. Residues: CASSSVGEQYF.

This chain connects TRBV4-2 to TRBJ2-2; D is ambiguous. V was cut by 0 bases and J by 1 base, with 9 bases left in between. This CDR3 has 16 residues. Germline lookup yields CDR1 LGHNA and CDR2 YNFKEQ. The DNA of the CDR3 is TGTGCCAGCAGCCAAGACTGGAGAAAGAACACCGGGGAGCTGTTTTTT. It yields the protein CASSQDWRKNTGELFF.

The genes are TRBV7-9 and TRBJ2-7; 7 bases match TRBD1. CDR1 and CDR2 (germline): SEHNR, FQNEAQ (reference sequence). The CDR3 is 14 residues long. V lost 5 bases to trimming and J lost 2 bases; unmatched junction nucleotides: 6. The CDR3 region has the DNA TGTGCCAGCAGCACCAACAGGGGTGCCTACGAGCAGTACTTC. Its protein product is CASSTNRGAYEQYF.

The V gene is TRBV7-3, the J gene TRBJ2-1, with TRBD2 identical over 11 bases. The germline gives CDR1 SGHTA, CDR2 FQGTGA. J lost 4 bases, V lost 2 bases, and 1 base had no gene match. This CDR3 has 15 amino acids. CDR3 amino acids: CASSLGTSGYNEQFF. CDR3 bases: TGTGCCAGCAGCTTAGGGACTAGCGGATACAATGAGCAGTTCTTC.

This chain joins TRBV11-2 and TRBJ2-1; 10 bases fit TRBD2. Trimming took 1 base from V and 0 from J; bases not matched to a gene: 3. The germline V gene encodes CDR1 SGHAT and CDR2 FQNNGV. The CDR3 runs 17 residues. The CDR3 loop is CASSLVAGGPSYNEQFF. The CDR3 nucleotides read TGTGCCAGCAGCTTAGTAGCGGGGGGCCCCTCCTACAATGAGCAGTTCTTC.